The table lists the clone carrying this TCR beta chain with a count of one. This CDR3 region has 11 residues. Germline V gene sequence: CDR1 LGHDT, CDR2 YNNKEL (reference sequence). This entry comes from a study of blood T cell repertoires in COVID-19. Study-level information: Specimens from acute and convalescent COVID-19 originated in the United States, Italy and Spain. Nucleic acid was either cDNA or gDNA, and it came from T cells, B-cell-depleted T cells, or PBMCs.

In the original processing: Amplification of reference gene primers was used by the study to estimate nucleated cell counts. Method: immunoSEQ multiplex PCR; TCRdb's copy keeps in-frame clones and lacks some. V, J and clone size are those of that table, while D and trimming were read from the DNA. In the table there are tens of thousands of clones, approximately 88% of which are singletons. The sequenced material came from peripheral blood. The V call is TRBV3-1 (or the pseudogene TRBV3-2), the J call TRBJ1-1; no definite D call. This TCR was recovered from a man in his fifties or sixties with active COVID-19. CDR3 amino acids: CAVKRGTEAFF. CDR3 bases: TGTGCAGTAAAACGGGGCACTGAAGCTTTCTTT.